This T cell receptor beta chain was captured by sequencing in a study of T-cell memory formation after mild COVID-19. Across the study: TCR clustering was largely donor specific. General study results and limits: Some responding clones appeared in pre-infection memory, suggesting cross-reactive memory joined. Clones which contracted sat mainly in CM and EM if CD4+, and in EMRA if CD8+.

The length of the CDR3 is 18 residues. The V end was cut by 2 bases, the J end by 0 bases, with 17 bases between. A note on this clonotype: The antigen remains unidentified.

Libraries for TCRalpha and TCRbeta carried sample barcodes and unique molecular identifiers via 5'RACE. MiXCR, applied by TCRdb to the 5' RACE reads, yields one record per CDR3 protein. The data contain roughly 620,000 distinct CDR3 sequences, approximately 18% of them singletons. Sequenced sample: PBMCs or a T cell subset sorted from them (not recorded which). The V gene is TRBV23-1, the J gene TRBJ1-5; a possible D gene is TRBD1 (6 bases). TRBV23-1 is assigned to the ORF class and has an uncertain function. The TCR sequence derives from an adult woman who had mild COVID-19 (a few samples of this study predate the infection). Cell type and time point are not known. The CDR3 region is CASSQRGDNSNSNQPQHF. The CDR3 region has the DNA TGCGCCAGCAGTCAAAGGGGGGATAACAGCAATAGCAATCAGCCCCAGCATTTT.